Shown below are 25 T cell receptor beta chains from a single sample sequenced in a study of cytomegalovirus exposure and HLA in healthy donors. Amplification used 60 Vbeta primers and 13 Jbeta primers. Here immunoSEQ multiplex PCR was the method, and the copy in TCRdb shows in-frame clones only, minus some. This sample yields about 200,000 clones, of which more than 80% are seen a single time; around 3% belongs to the top ten. Sequenced: PBMCs. The receptors here all came from a man aged 25-45 years in good health and CMV-seronegative.

This clone was observed a handful of times. V is TRBV15 and J is TRBJ1-2; D is possibly TRBD1 (5 bases). The CDR3 sequence is 16 residues long. V was clipped by 0 bases and J by 6 bases, with 17 bases between them. Germline CDR1 reads LNHNV; CDR2 reads YYDKDF (reference sequence). In DNA form, the CDR3 reads TGTGCCACCAGCAGAGATAGCGGGGGGTTCGTAGATGGCTACACCTTC. Translated, it gives CATSRDSGGFVDGYTF.

The V call is TRBV18, the J call TRBJ2-7, with 12 bases identical to TRBD1. Germline values: CDR1 KGHSH, CDR2 LQKENI. The CDR3 is 16 amino acids. Trimming at V came to 5 bases and at J to 5 bases, leaving 10 bases not matched to a gene. Here the CDR3 DNA reads TGTGCCAGCTCATCGGCGGCCGGGACAGGGGGCCACGAGCAGTACTTC. This sequence encodes CASSSAAGTGGHEQYF.

This chain links TRBV4-1 with TRBJ2-7, with 8 bases fitting TRBD1. V lost 4 bases, J lost 1 base, and 3 bases stayed unmatched. Germline CDR1 reads MGHRA; CDR2 reads YSYEKL. This CDR3 comprises 14 residues. The CDR3 region is CASSPRTGSYEQYF. The DNA for the CDR3 is TGCGCCAGCAGCCCCCGGACAGGGTCCTACGAGCAGTACTTC.

The J gene is TRBJ1-2, the V gene TRBV5-1; D is undetermined. The V end was cut by 0 bases, the J end by 0 bases, with 3 bases between. The CDR3 is 13 residues long. CDR1 and CDR2 from the germline V gene are SGHRS and YFSETQ. The DNA of the CDR3 is TGCGCCAGCAGCTTGGGGCCTAACTATGGCTACACCTTC. It specifies CASSLGPNYGYTF.

The J gene is TRBJ2-1, the V gene TRBV6-6, with D maybe TRBD2 (5 bases). The CDR3 has 13 amino acids. CDR1 and CDR2 (germline): MNHNY, SVGAGI (reference sequence). The ends were cut back, 6 bases at V and 8 bases at J, with 14 bases in the middle. The DNA for the CDR3 is TGTGCCAGCAGGCCGGGATTGGCCCATGAGCAGTTCTTC. Translating it yields CASRPGLAHEQFF.

The chain has TRBV6-4 and TRBJ1-2; a weak D match, TRBD1 (6 bases). The V gene lost 4 bases and the J gene lost 8 bases, with 14 bases spanning the gap. This CDR3 is built from 13 residues. Germline V gives CDR1 MRHNA, CDR2 SNTAGT. CDR3 amino acids: CASSGTRGSGYTF. DNA for the CDR3: TGTGCCAGCAGTGGGACCAGGGGATCGGGCTACACCTTC.

This clone was detected once. The gene calls are TRBV7-8 and TRBJ2-5, with 14 bases that match TRBD2. V trimming: 4 bases; J trimming: 4 bases; junction bases outside the gene matches: 2. The V gene's germline CDR1 is SGHVS and CDR2 FQNEAQ. This CDR3 is 15 amino acids long. Written as DNA, the CDR3 is TGTGCCAGCAGCTGGACTAGCGGGGGGTTAGAGACCCAGTACTTC. It specifies CASSWTSGGLETQYF.

This CDR3 is CASSGRPGQGSTGELFF. As DNA, the CDR3 is TGTGCCAGCAGTGGACGTCCGGGACAGGGGAGCACCGGGGAGCTGTTTTTT. The V gene is TRBV6-4, the J gene TRBJ2-2; 10 nucleotides match TRBD1. The CDR3 is 17 amino acids. After removal of 4 bases from V and 4 bases from J, the junction contained 9 bases not matched to a gene. The V gene's germline CDR1 is MRHNA and CDR2 SNTAGT.

This chain links TRBV5-8 with TRBJ1-2; 8 nucleotides align to TRBD1. The CDR3 extends over 16 amino acids. V shed 2 bases, J shed 5 bases, and the junction held 11 bases outside the gene matches. The germline V gene has CDR1 SGHTS and CDR2 YDEGEE. CDR3 sequence: CASSFMERTGNYGYTF. CDR3 DNA: TGTGCCAGCAGCTTTATGGAGAGGACAGGGAATTATGGCTACACCTTC. The full variable domain, in which reference TRBV5-8 and TRBJ1-2 provide the parts outside the CDR3, is EAGVTQSPTHLIKTRGQQATLRCSPISGHTSVYWYQQALGLGLQFLLWYDEGEERNRGNFPPRFSGRQFPNYSSELNVNALELEDSALYLCASSFMERTGNYGYTFGSGTRLTVV.

This clone came up once. This sequence joins TRBV6-5 and TRBJ1-2; perhaps TRBD1 as D (6 bases). Trimming removed 0 bases from V and 6 bases from J, with 11 bases in between. CDR1 is MNHEY, CDR2 SVGAGI, per germline. CDR3 length equals 14 residues. The CDR3 loop is CASSYSKAGDGYTF. The CDR3 coding sequence is TGTGCCAGCAGTTACTCGAAGGCAGGGGATGGCTACACCTTC.

The CDR3 DNA sequence: TGTGCCAGCAGCTTAGCGCCTGAGGAGCAGTACTTC. Its translation is CASSLAPEEQYF. V gene TRBV7-6 combines with J gene TRBJ2-7; D is undetermined. CDR3 length equals 12 residues. Germline loops: CDR1 SGHVS, CDR2 FNYEAQ. Trimming took 0 bases from V and 7 from J, leaving 7 bases between them. The full variable domain, completed using reference TRBV7-6 and TRBJ2-7, is GAGVSQSPRYKVTKRGQDVALRCDPISGHVSLYWYRQALGQGPEFLTYFNYEAQQDKSGLPNDRFSAERPEGSISTLTIQRTEQRDSAMYRCASSLAPEEQYFGPGTRLTVT.

This clone occurred once. Written as DNA, the CDR3 is TGCGCCAGCAGCCAATCGGGGAGCCTAGAGACCCAGTACTTC. Its translation: CASSQSGSLETQYF. The V and J genes are TRBV4-1 and TRBJ2-5, with a weak D call TRBD2 (5 bases). CDR3 length: 14 amino acids. Germline V lookup: CDR1 MGHRA, CDR2 YSYEKL. Trimming shortened V by 2 bases and J by 4 bases, and 11 bases separated the two germline ends.

The chain links TRBV6-5 to TRBJ2-7; 11 bases align to TRBD2. CDR1 MNHEY and CDR2 SVGAGI come from the germline V gene. This CDR3 region has 15 residues. Trimming at V came to 7 bases and at J to 3 bases, leaving 8 bases not matched to a gene. The CDR3 here is CASTYLAGGLYEQYF. Written as DNA, the CDR3 is TGTGCCAGCACCTACCTAGCGGGGGGCCTCTACGAGCAGTACTTC.

CDR3 DNA sequence: TGTGCCAGTAGTATCGGCACTAGCGGGGGGGCTAGTACGCAGTATTTT. Its translation: CASSIGTSGGASTQYF. This rearrangement joins TRBV19 to TRBJ2-3; TRBD2 matches at 13 bases. The CDR3 sequence is 16 residues long. Germline V CDR1 and CDR2: LNHDA, SQIVND (reference sequence). Unmatched junction bases numbered 8, after V lost 3 bases and J lost 8 bases.

This chain joins TRBV6-5 and TRBJ2-7; no firm D call. The V gene's germline CDR1 is MNHEY and CDR2 SVGAGI. V was cut by 0 bases and J by 7 bases, with 13 bases left in between. This CDR3 is built from 14 residues. This CDR3 is CASSYSLLLEEQYF. Here the CDR3 DNA reads TGTGCCAGCAGTTACTCCCTCTTACTTGAGGAGCAGTACTTC.

DNA of the CDR3: TGTGCCAGCTCCGAAACCAGGGGTCGTTCACCCCTCCACTTT. Amino acids: CASSETRGRSPLHF. The chain recombines TRBV2 with TRBJ1-6; D perhaps matches TRBD1 (6 bases). Germline V CDR1 and CDR2: SNHLY, FYNNEI. The ends were cut back, 8 bases at V and 9 bases at J, with 17 bases in the middle. The CDR3 consists of 14 residues.

This clone was counted between two and nine times. The chain carries TRBV4-2 and TRBJ2-3, with 7 bases identical to TRBD2. CDR1 LGHNA and CDR2 YNFKEQ come from the germline V gene. CDR3 length: 16 amino acids. Germline trimming cut 4 bases from V and 0 bases from J; bases unmatched to any gene: 7. The CDR3 sequence is CASSREWGGSTDTQYF. The CDR3 DNA reads TGTGCCAGCAGCCGCGAGTGGGGGGGGAGCACAGATACGCAGTATTTT.

This chain joins TRBV6-5 and TRBJ2-5; 9 bases are a match to TRBD1. The V and J ends lost 6 bases and 5 bases, in that order; junction bases with no gene match: 10. This CDR3 comprises 15 residues. Germline values: CDR1 MNHEY, CDR2 SVGAGI. As DNA, the CDR3 is TGTGCCAGCAGGGAAAGACACAGGGGGCGGGAGACCCAGTACTTC. Translating it yields CASRERHRGRETQYF.

The chain is built from TRBV7-9 and TRBJ1-2; 9 nucleotides match TRBD1. With 6 bases clipped from V and 7 bases from J, the junction kept 15 bases outside the gene matches. The CDR3 covers 16 residues. Germline loops: CDR1 SEHNR, CDR2 FQNEAQ (reference sequence). The CDR3 nucleotides read TGTGCCAGCAGTTCAGCTCCGGGACAGGGTTTCGGTGGCTACACCTTC. This encodes CASSSAPGQGFGGYTF.

The CDR3 sequence is CASSYGLAGGGEQFF. The CDR3, as DNA: TGTGCCAGCAGTTACGGTCTAGCGGGGGGAGGTGAGCAGTTCTTC. The chain joins TRBV6-5 to TRBJ2-1; 11 bases fit TRBD2. The CDR3 consists of 15 residues. The V and J ends lost 2 bases and 9 bases, in that order; junction bases with no gene match: 6. Germline assignment: CDR1 MNHEY and CDR2 SVGAGI.

This clone was seen only a few times. The J gene is TRBJ2-2, the V gene TRBV13; TRBD1 aligns across 10 bases. The CDR3 has 15 residues. The J segment lost 6 bases and the V segment lost 4 bases, leaving 5 bases of the junction unmatched. CDR1 and CDR2 (germline): PRHDT, FYEKMQ (reference sequence). The DNA of the CDR3 is TGTGCCAGCAGCTGGGGACAGGGGAAGGCCGGGGAGCTGTTTTTT. Its protein product is CASSWGQGKAGELFF.

The gene calls are TRBV6-5 and TRBJ2-2; 8 bases agree with TRBD1. Trimming removed 6 bases from V and 5 bases from J; junction bases left unmatched: 8. CDR3 length: 15 amino acids. Germline-derived CDR1 and CDR2 are MNHEY and SVGAGI. The CDR3 spells CASRGQGGWTGELFF. The CDR3 DNA sequence: TGTGCCAGCAGAGGACAGGGCGGTTGGACCGGGGAGCTGTTTTTT.

The chain combines TRBV7-2 with TRBJ2-4; 7 nucleotides align to TRBD1. This CDR3 has 12 amino acids. The germline V gene encodes CDR1 SGHTA and CDR2 FQGNSA. J gave up 6 bases and V 5 bases, and 1 base lay outside the gene matches. The CDR3 protein is CASSRTGNIQYF. The CDR3 DNA sequence: TGTGCCAGCAGCCGGACAGGAAACATTCAGTACTTC.

In DNA, the CDR3 is TGTGCCAGCAGCAACCACAGGGGGGTGAACACTGAAGCTTTCTTT. Translating it yields CASSNHRGVNTEAFF. The chain carries TRBV11-2 and TRBJ1-1; 8 bases align to TRBD1. This CDR3 has 15 residues. V shed 5 bases and J 0 bases; nucleotides not matched to a gene: 5. Germline V gene lookup returns CDR1 SGHAT and CDR2 FQNNGV.

The V call is TRBV27, the J call TRBJ1-1; 8 bases map to TRBD1. This CDR3 has 14 residues. Losses at the gene ends were 5 bases for V and 7 bases for J; bases not matched to a gene: 9. Germline V gene data show CDR1 as MNHEY and CDR2 as SMNVEV (reference sequence). CDR3 residues: CASSPRQGPDEAFF. The CDR3 bases are TGTGCCAGCAGTCCAAGACAGGGGCCTGATGAAGCTTTCTTT.